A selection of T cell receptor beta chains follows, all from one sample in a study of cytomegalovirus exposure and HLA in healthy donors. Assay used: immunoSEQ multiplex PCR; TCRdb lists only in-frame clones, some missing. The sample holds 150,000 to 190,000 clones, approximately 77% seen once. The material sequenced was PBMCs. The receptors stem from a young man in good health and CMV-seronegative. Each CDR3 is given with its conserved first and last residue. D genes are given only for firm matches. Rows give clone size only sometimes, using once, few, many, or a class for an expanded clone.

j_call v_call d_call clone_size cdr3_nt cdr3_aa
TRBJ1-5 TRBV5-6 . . TGTGCCAGCAGCTGGTGGGCAGAAGACTATAGCAATCAGCCCCAGCATTTT CASSWWAEDYSNQPQHF
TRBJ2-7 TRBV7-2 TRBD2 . TGTGCCAGCAGCCAAGGACTAGCGGGAGTGGACGAGCAGTACTTC CASSQGLAGVDEQYF
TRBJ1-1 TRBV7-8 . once TGTGCCACCGCGGGAGGGGTGGAGGCTGAAGCTTTCTTT CATAGGVEAEAFF
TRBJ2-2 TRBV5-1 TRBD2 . TGCGCCAGCAGCTCCGGGACTAGCGGGGGGACCGGGGAGCTGTTTTTT CASSSGTSGGTGELFF
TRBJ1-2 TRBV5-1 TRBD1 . TGCGCCAGCAGCTTGGTGGGACAGGGTAGCTATGGCTACACCTTC CASSLVGQGSYGYTF
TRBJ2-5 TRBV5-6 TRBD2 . TGTGCCAGCAGCTCCCTAGGACTAGCGGGATTCTACACGGGGGAGCAGTACTTC CASSSLGLAGFYTGEQYF
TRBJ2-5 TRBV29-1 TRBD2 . TGCAGCGCCCGGCCGACTAGCGGGAGGGCCGGATTCGTGGAGACCCAGTACTTC CSARPTSGRAGFVETQYF
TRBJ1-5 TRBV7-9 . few TGTGCCAGCAGCGAAAACGGGGGAAGAAACAATCAGCCCCAGCATTTT CASSENGGRNNQPQHF
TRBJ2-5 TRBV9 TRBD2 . TGTGCCAGCAGCGTAGACGGGACTAGCGGTGAGACCCAGTACTTC CASSVDGTSGETQYF
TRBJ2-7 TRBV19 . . TGTGCCAGTAGTATGGGGGACACCGTTTGGGAGCAGTACTTC CASSMGDTVWEQYF
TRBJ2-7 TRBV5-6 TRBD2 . TGTGCCAGCGGAATAGCGGGAGGATACGAGCAGTACTTC CASGIAGGYEQYF
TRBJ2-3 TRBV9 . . TGTGCCAGCAGGGGCGGAGGACTTCCAGATACGCAGTATTTT CASRGGGLPDTQYF
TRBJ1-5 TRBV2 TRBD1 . TGTGCCAGCAGTCAAGACAGGGCTGGGGATCAGCCCCAGCATTTT CASSQDRAGDQPQHF
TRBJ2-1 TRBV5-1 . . TGCGCCAGCAGCTTGGAAGAGAGTGAGCAGTTCTTC CASSLEESEQFF
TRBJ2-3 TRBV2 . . TGTGCCAGCAGTGAAATCCGCGGGGCCACGCAGTATTTT CASSEIRGATQYF
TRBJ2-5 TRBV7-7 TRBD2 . TGTGCCAGCAGTTACGGGACTAGCGGCCAAGAGACCCAGTACTTC CASSYGTSGQETQYF
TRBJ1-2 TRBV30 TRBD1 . TGTGCCTGGAGTGCCTCAGGGGGCTCTGGCTACACCTTC CAWSASGGSGYTF
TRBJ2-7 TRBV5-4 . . TGTGCCAGCAGCTCGGGCGGGGACAGCCTCTACGAGCAGTACTTC CASSSGGDSLYEQYF
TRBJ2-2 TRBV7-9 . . TGTGCCAGCAGCTTTGAGGCCGGGAGTCGAGGGGAGCTGTTTTTT CASSFEAGSRGELFF
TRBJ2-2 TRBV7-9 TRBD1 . TGTGCCAGCAGCACCACCGGGACAGCCGGGGAGCTGTTTTTT CASSTTGTAGELFF
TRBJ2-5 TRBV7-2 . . TGTGCCAGCAGCACCTCGACAGGCAGCGAGACCCAGTACTTC CASSTSTGSETQYF
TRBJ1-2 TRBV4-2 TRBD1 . TGTGCCAGCAGCCAAACAGGGGACCCCTATGGCTACACCTTC CASSQTGDPYGYTF
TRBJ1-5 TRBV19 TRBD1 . TGTGCCAGTACCGGGCCTCAGGGGGCCCAGCCCCAGCATTTT CASTGPQGAQPQHF
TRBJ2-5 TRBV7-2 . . TGTGCCAGCAGCCTGTACCAAGAGACCCAGTACTTC CASSLYQETQYF
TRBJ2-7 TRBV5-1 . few TGCGCCAGCAGGGCCCGGGGGTCCTACGAGCAGTACTTC CASRARGSYEQYF
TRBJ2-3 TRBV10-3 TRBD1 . TGTGCCATCAGTAGGGACAGGGGGAGCACAGATACGCAGTATTTT CAISRDRGSTDTQYF
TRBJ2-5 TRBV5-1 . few TGCGCCAGCAGCACCGGCCAGGGGGAGACCCAGTACTTC CASSTGQGETQYF
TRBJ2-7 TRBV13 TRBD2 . TGTGCCAGCAGTCCGCCGGGATGGAGCGGGAACGAGCAGTACTTC CASSPPGWSGNEQYF
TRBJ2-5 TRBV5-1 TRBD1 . TGCGCCAGCAGCTTGGTTCAGGGGGCCGTAGAAGAGCAGTACTTC CASSLVQGAVEEQYF
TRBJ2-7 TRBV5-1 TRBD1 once TGCGCCAGCAGCTCCCCGGGACAGGATTTTGGCGAGCAGTACTTC CASSSPGQDFGEQYF
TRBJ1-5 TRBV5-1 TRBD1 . TGCGCCAGCAGCGTGGGGACAGGGAGCAATCAGCCCCAGCATTTT CASSVGTGSNQPQHF
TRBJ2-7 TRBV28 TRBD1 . TGTGCCAGCAGTTTAGGGAGGGACAGGGCCCCCTACGAGCAGTACTTC CASSLGRDRAPYEQYF
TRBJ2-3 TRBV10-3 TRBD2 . TGTGCCATCAGTTCGACTAGCGGAGGCCCAGATACGCAGTATTTT CAISSTSGGPDTQYF
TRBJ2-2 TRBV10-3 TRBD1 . TGTGCCACAGGACAGGCGACCGGGGAGCTGTTTTTT CATGQATGELFF
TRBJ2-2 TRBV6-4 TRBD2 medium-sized TGTGCCAGCAGTGACTCTAGCGGGAGCACCGGGGAGCTGTTTTTT CASSDSSGSTGELFF
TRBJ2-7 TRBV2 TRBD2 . TGTGCCAGCCTCCGGGAGGGTGGATACGAGCAGTACTTC CASLREGGYEQYF
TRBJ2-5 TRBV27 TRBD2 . TGTGCCAGCACCGAACTAGCGGGAGGGGGAGGGGAGCAGTACTTC CASTELAGGGGEQYF
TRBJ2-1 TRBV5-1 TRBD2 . TGCGCCAGCAGCCCCCTGGTGGGAGGGCCGATGAATGAGCAGTTCTTC CASSPLVGGPMNEQFF
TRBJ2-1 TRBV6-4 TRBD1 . TGTGCCAGCAGTGACTCGATGGACAGGGCCTACAATGAGCAGTTCTTC CASSDSMDRAYNEQFF
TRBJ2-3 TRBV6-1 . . TGTGCCAGCAGTGACCCAGGGGATACGCAGTATTTT CASSDPGDTQYF
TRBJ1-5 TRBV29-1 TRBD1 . TGCAGCGTCCGTGAGGGGGCGCGAAGCAATCAGCCCCAGCATTTT CSVREGARSNQPQHF
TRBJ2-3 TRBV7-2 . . TGTGCCAGCAGCTTAGAAAGTCTCGGGACGCAGTATTTT CASSLESLGTQYF
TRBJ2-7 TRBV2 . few TGTGCCAGCAATTCCGGCCCCGTTCTAGCCTCCTACGAGCAGTACTTC CASNSGPVLASYEQYF
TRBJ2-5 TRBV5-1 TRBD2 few TGCGCCAGCAGCTTGGGGCCTAGCGGGGACCAAGAGACCCAGTACTTC CASSLGPSGDQETQYF
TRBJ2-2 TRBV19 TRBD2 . TGTGCCAGTAGTATGGACACACCGGGACTAGCGGGAGTTGGGACCGGGGAGCTGTTTTTT CASSMDTPGLAGVGTGELFF
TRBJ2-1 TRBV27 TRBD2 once TGTGCCAGCAAGGTCTTGACTAGCGGGCCCAACAATGAGCAGTTCTTC CASKVLTSGPNNEQFF
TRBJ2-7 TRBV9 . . TGTGCCAGCAGCGTAGCTAGGGGGGAGCAGTACTTC CASSVARGEQYF
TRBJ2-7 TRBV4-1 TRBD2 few TGCGCCAGCAGCCAAGGCGGGACTAGTGGCCCCATGGTCTACGAGCAGTACTTC CASSQGGTSGPMVYEQYF
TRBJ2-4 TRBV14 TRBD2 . TGTGCCAGCAGCTTTTGGGATAGCGGGAGATTGTACTTC CASSFWDSGRLYF
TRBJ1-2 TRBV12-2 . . TGTGCAAGTCGCCATAACCGGGAGTTCTATGGCTACACCTTC CASRHNREFYGYTF
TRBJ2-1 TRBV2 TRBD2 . TGTGCCAGCAGGGACCTATGGCTAGCGGTCGACAATGAGCAGTTCTTC CASRDLWLAVDNEQFF
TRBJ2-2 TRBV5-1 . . TGCGCCAGCAGCGACCGCCCGGGTGAGAACACCGGGGAGCTGTTTTTT CASSDRPGENTGELFF
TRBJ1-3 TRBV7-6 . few TGTGCCAGCAGCTCCGACAGGACTGGAAACACCATATATTTT CASSSDRTGNTIYF
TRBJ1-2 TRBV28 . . TGTGCCAGCAGTATCTCAACATCATATGGCTACACCTTC CASSISTSYGYTF
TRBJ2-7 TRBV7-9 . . TGTGCCAGCAGCACAGACACGTTAGGTTTCTACGAGCAGTACTTC CASSTDTLGFYEQYF